The sequence of this T cell receptor (beta chain) was determined in a study of control samples from healthy donors and cancer patients. TCRdb's copy holds only in-frame clones and misses some; the assay was immunoSEQ multiplex PCR. The sample comprises roughly 150,000 clones, around 90% of which are singletons, and less than 2% rests with the top ten. The CDR3 spans 17 residues. CDR1 is LNHDA and CDR2 is SQIVND in the germline V gene (reference sequence). With 5 bases clipped from V and 2 bases from J, the junction kept 12 bases outside the gene matches. Input material: blood. V usage is TRBV19 and J usage is TRBJ1-5, with 7 nucleotides matching TRBD1. This sequence was found in a man between 18 and 35 years old in good health. CDR3 nucleotide sequence: TGTGCCAGTAGTTCCTCGGACAGGCGGCGCCGCAATCAGCCCCAGCATTTT. It translates to CASSSSDRRRRNQPQHF.